The next 20 T cell receptor beta chains were all read from a single sample in a study of beta chain features in type 1 diabetes. Expressed TCRB transcripts were sequenced because the entire RNA isolate underwent reverse transcription. Libraries were prepared by immunoSEQ multiplex PCR; TCRdb keeps only in-frame clonotypes and omits some of them. The sample contains about 660,000 clones, about 14% of which appear only once. Overall study results and limits: All four CD4+ subsets of Type 1 diabetes patients contained TCRB CDR3s that were moderately but significantly shorter.

Their antigens are not known. The specimen sequenced was naive CD4+ T cells from blood. The receptors here all came from a man aged 18 to 35 with type 1 diabetes.

The chain employs TRBV4-3 and TRBJ2-2, with 10 bases lining up with TRBD1. The V gene's germline CDR1 is LGHNA and CDR2 YSLEER. This CDR3 spans 17 amino acids. V dropped 1 base and J dropped 3; count of bases not matched to a gene: 5. The CDR3, as DNA: TGCGCCAGCAGCCAAGTTCGAGGGACAGGGGACACCGGGGAGCTGTTTTTT. It specifies CASSQVRGTGDTGELFF.

There are a few counts of this clone. The rearrangement uses TRBV9 and TRBJ2-6; the match to TRBD1 covers 9 bases. The CDR3 has 17 residues. V gave up 7 bases and J gave up 2 bases; unmatched junction bases: 10. Per germline, CDR1 SGDLS and CDR2 YYNGEE. The CDR3, as DNA: TGTGCCAGCCGCGGCGGGACAGGGCCTGCTGGGGCCAACGTCCTGACTTTC. This codes for CASRGGTGPAGANVLTF.

Only a few counts were recorded for this clone. The chain uses TRBV11-2 and TRBJ2-3; no definite D call. The germline V gene has CDR1 SGHAT and CDR2 FQNNGV. The CDR3 extends over 15 amino acids. V was cut by 5 bases and J by 4 bases, with 16 bases left in between. The CDR3 DNA reads as TGTGCCAGCAGCCCTCGGTTCGACGGCGCAGATACGCAGTATTTT. Its translation is CASSPRFDGADTQYF.

The chain has TRBV30 and TRBJ1-5; TRBD1 is a possible D gene (6 bases). V gave up 2 bases and J gave up 1 base, with 9 bases separating them. The CDR3 has 14 amino acids. Per the germline V gene, CDR1 is GTSNPN and CDR2 is SVGIG (reference sequence). CDR3 protein: CAWSTQGSNQPQHF. The CDR3 coding sequence is TGTGCCTGGAGTACCCAGGGGAGCAATCAGCCCCAGCATTTT.

The genes are TRBV30 and TRBJ1-5; D call uncertain. Germline V CDR1 and CDR2: GTSNPN, SVGIG (reference sequence). CDR3 size: 11 residues. Trimming took 0 bases from V and 10 from J, leaving 7 bases between them. The CDR3 nucleotides read TGTGCCTGGAGTGTATCGGGTCCCCAGCATTTT. Protein: CAWSVSGPQHF.

CDR3 residues: CASSPMLQGATYEQYF. The CDR3 DNA reads as TGTGCCAGCTCACCTATGCTACAGGGGGCAACCTACGAGCAGTACTTC. The V gene is TRBV18, the J gene TRBJ2-7; TRBD1 aligns across 9 bases. The J segment lost 2 bases and the V segment lost 3 bases, leaving 8 bases of the junction unmatched. This CDR3 contains 16 residues. CDR1 is KGHSH, CDR2 LQKENI, per germline.

Remarks on this clone: In the same sample, other DNA sequences code for this CDR3. This chain joins TRBV30 and TRBJ1-5, with unresolved D. Trimming pared 2 bases from V and 0 bases from J, leaving 5 bases between. CDR1 is GTSNPN, CDR2 SVGIG, per germline (reference sequence). The CDR3 spans 13 residues. CDR3 region: CAWSSYSNQPQHF. Written as DNA, the CDR3 is TGTGCCTGGAGTTCGTATAGCAATCAGCCCCAGCATTTT. Together with reference TRBV30 and TRBJ1-5, the CDR3 gives the full variable domain: SQTIHQWPATLVQPVGSPLSLECTVEGTSNPNLYWYRQAAGRGLQLLFYSVGIGQISSEVPQNLSASRPQDRQFILSSKKLLLSDSGFYLCAWSSYSNQPQHFGDGTRLSIL.

This chain connects TRBV21-1 to TRBJ2-5. TRBV21-1 represents a pseudogene. The CDR3 length is 13 residues. The CDR3 DNA reads as TGTGCCAGCTCCCGGACGCCCCGGGAGACCCAGTACTTC. Amino acid sequence: CASSRTPRETQYF.

V usage is TRBV7-2 and J usage is TRBJ2-7; weak D call: TRBD2 (6 bases). Germline CDR1 reads SGHTA; CDR2 reads FQGNSA. V was trimmed by 0 bases and J by 7 bases, leaving 10 bases between them. The CDR3 consists of 13 residues. Here the CDR3 reads CASSLAERAEQYF. The CDR3 region has the DNA TGTGCCAGCAGCTTAGCGGAGCGGGCAGAGCAGTACTTC.

This clone has a handful of counts. The chain carries TRBV30 and TRBJ2-3; D remains unclear. The length of the CDR3 is 14 residues. The germline V gene has CDR1 GTSNPN and CDR2 SVGIG (reference sequence). V was clipped by 1 base and J by 1 base, with 9 bases between them. CDR3 bases: TGTGCCTGGAGTGCAGGCTCCGGCACAGATACGCAGTATTTT. Its translation: CAWSAGSGTDTQYF.

This clone was seen only a few times. This rearrangement joins TRBV30 to TRBJ1-4, with D perhaps TRBD1 (5 bases). Trimming shortened V by 5 bases and J by 6 bases, and 10 bases separated the two germline ends. The CDR3 consists of 12 residues. Germline loops: CDR1 GTSNPN, CDR2 SVGIG (reference sequence). The CDR3 spells CAWGGADEKLFF. The CDR3, as DNA: TGTGCCTGGGGGGGAGCTGATGAAAAACTGTTTTTT.

In this sample, this clone turned up a few times. V is TRBV7-9 and J is TRBJ1-5; TRBD1 might be the D (5 bases). Germline values: CDR1 SEHNR, CDR2 FQNEAQ (reference sequence). This CDR3 has 14 residues. V lost 6 bases, J lost 6 bases, and 15 bases lay in between. CDR3 region: CASRGTGVSQPQHF. As DNA, the CDR3 is TGTGCCAGCAGAGGGACCGGGGTGAGTCAGCCCCAGCATTTT.

The chain has TRBV11-1 and TRBJ2-5; no clear D. The germline V and J ends were trimmed by 0 bases and 2 bases, with 4 bases remaining between them. Germline V CDR1 and CDR2: SGHAT, FQDESV (reference sequence). The CDR3 is made up of 13 amino acids. The CDR3 DNA follows: TGTGCCAGCAGCTTAGCGCTACAAGAGACCCAGTACTTC. Translating it yields CASSLALQETQYF.

This clone came up a few times. This chain joins TRBV5-6 and TRBJ2-7; weak D call: TRBD1 (5 bases). CDR1 and CDR2 from the germline V gene are SGHDT and YYEEEE. The CDR3 is made up of 15 amino acids. V was trimmed by 3 bases and J by 6 bases, leaving 19 bases between them. The CDR3 region has the DNA TGTGCCAGCAGCTCCCCCCGCAGGGCGACCTCCGAGCAGTACTTC. Its translation: CASSSPRRATSEQYF.

In this sample, this clone turned up a few times. The chain employs TRBV30 and TRBJ2-4; unclear D gene. V dropped 4 bases and J dropped 8 bases, with 12 bases sitting between them. The CDR3 runs 12 residues. The germline gives CDR1 GTSNPN, CDR2 SVGIG (reference sequence). CDR3 in DNA: TGTGCCTGGACGACCGTCGGAGACATTCAGTACTTC. Its protein is CAWTTVGDIQYF. The whole variable domain, filled in from reference TRBV30 and TRBJ2-4, reads SQTIHQWPATLVQPVGSPLSLECTVEGTSNPNLYWYRQAAGRGLQLLFYSVGIGQISSEVPQNLSASRPQDRQFILSSKKLLLSDSGFYLCAWTTVGDIQYFGAGTRLSVL.

The V call is TRBV7-9, the J call TRBJ1-5; 8 bases are shared with TRBD1. In germline, CDR1 is SEHNR, CDR2 FQNEAQ (reference sequence). The ends lost 6 bases at V and 5 bases at J; junction bases unmatched: 9. The CDR3 is made up of 15 amino acids. CDR3 sequence reads: CASSHGQGGHQPQHF. The CDR3 DNA reads TGTGCCAGCAGTCATGGACAGGGAGGCCATCAGCCCCAGCATTTT.

This sequence joins TRBV5-1 and TRBJ2-3; 7 bases line up with TRBD1. This CDR3 contains 14 residues. CDR1 is SGHRS and CDR2 is YFSETQ in the germline V gene. With 2 bases clipped from V and 2 bases from J, the junction kept 2 bases outside the gene matches. For the CDR3, the DNA is TGCGCCAGCAGCTTACAGGGGATCACAGATACGCAGTATTTT. Encoded protein: CASSLQGITDTQYF.

This clone was counted a few times. CDR3 protein: CASSLTNSPLHF. The CDR3 DNA reads TGTGCCAGCAGCCTCACTAATTCACCCCTCCACTTT. The chain carries TRBV9 and TRBJ1-6; D gene unclear. V was pared by 4 bases and J by 6 bases, with 5 bases between. Germline V gene sequence: CDR1 SGDLS, CDR2 YYNGEE. The CDR3 contains 12 residues.

This clone was seen more than once but under ten times. The V gene is TRBV5-1, the J gene TRBJ2-7, with TRBD1 matching over 10 bases. The junction had 15 bases not matched to a gene; V was cut back by 1 base and J by 5 bases. The V gene's germline CDR1 is SGHRS and CDR2 YFSETQ. The CDR3 spans 18 residues. The CDR3 is CASSLPNRQGALGNEQYF. The CDR3 DNA is TGCGCCAGCAGCTTGCCCAATCGACAGGGGGCCCTGGGAAACGAGCAGTACTTC. Combining the CDR3 with reference TRBV5-1 and TRBJ2-7 gives the whole variable domain KAGVTQTPRYLIKTRGQQVTLSCSPISGHRSVSWYQQTPGQGLQFLFEYFSETQRNKGNFPGRFSGRQFSNSRSEMNVSTLELGDSALYLCASSLPNRQGALGNEQYFGPGTRLTVT.

This clone was seen a handful of times. The rearrangement links TRBV11-3 to TRBJ2-3; TRBD1 might be the D (5 bases). Trimming removed 3 bases from V and 5 bases from J, with 12 bases in between. Germline assignment: CDR1 SGHNT and CDR2 YENEEA. The CDR3 consists of 14 residues. CDR3: CASSLTRVVDTQYF. The CDR3 DNA follows: TGTGCCAGCAGCTTGACCAGGGTTGTAGATACGCAGTATTTT.